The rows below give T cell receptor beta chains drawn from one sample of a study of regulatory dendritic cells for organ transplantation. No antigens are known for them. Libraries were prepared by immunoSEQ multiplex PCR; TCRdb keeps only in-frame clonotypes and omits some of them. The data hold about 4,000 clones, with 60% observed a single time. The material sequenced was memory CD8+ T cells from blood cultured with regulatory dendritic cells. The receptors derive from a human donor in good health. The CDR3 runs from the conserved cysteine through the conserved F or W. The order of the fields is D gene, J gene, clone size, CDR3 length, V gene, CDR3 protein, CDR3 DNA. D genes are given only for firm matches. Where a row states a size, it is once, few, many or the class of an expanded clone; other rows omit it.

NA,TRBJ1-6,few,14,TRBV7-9,CASSSSSYNSPLHF,TGTGCCAGCAGCTCTAGCTCCTATAATTCACCCCTCCACTTT
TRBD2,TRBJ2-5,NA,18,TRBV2,CASRMWQLAGGPGETQYF,TGTGCCAGCAGGATGTGGCAACTAGCGGGGGGGCCAGGCGAGACCCAGTACTTC
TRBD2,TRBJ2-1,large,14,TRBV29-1,CSVSGGASYNEQFF,TGCAGCGTGAGCGGGGGGGCTTCTTACAATGAGCAGTTCTTC
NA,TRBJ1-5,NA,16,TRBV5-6,CASSAREGGSNQPQHF,TGTGCCAGCAGCGCGAGGGAGGGGGGGAGCAATCAGCCCCAGCATTTT
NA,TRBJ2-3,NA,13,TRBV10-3,CAISETSTDTQYF,TGTGCCATCAGTGAGACTAGCACAGATACGCAGTATTTT
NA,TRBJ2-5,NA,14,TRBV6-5,CASSPTEYQETQYF,TGTGCCAGCAGTCCGACAGAGTACCAAGAGACCCAGTACTTC
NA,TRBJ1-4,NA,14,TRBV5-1,CASKEGSTNEKLFF,TGCGCCAGCAAGGAGGGATCAACTAATGAAAAACTGTTTTTT
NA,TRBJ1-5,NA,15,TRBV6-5,CASSYSAGANQPQHF,TGTGCCAGCAGTTACTCGGCAGGGGCTAATCAGCCCCAGCATTTT
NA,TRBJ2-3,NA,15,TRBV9,CASSTQTRPTDTQYF,TGTGCCAGCAGCACCCAGACTAGACCCACAGATACGCAGTATTTT
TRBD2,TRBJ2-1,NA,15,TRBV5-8,CASSLVAWGGNEQFF,TGTGCCAGCAGCTTGGTCGCGTGGGGGGGAAATGAGCAGTTCTTC
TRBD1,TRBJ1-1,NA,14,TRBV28,CASSSNRGRFEAFF,TGTGCCAGCAGTTCAAACAGGGGGAGGTTTGAAGCTTTCTTT
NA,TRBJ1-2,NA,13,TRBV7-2,CASSQTPSPGYTF,TGTGCCAGCAGCCAGACACCCAGTCCCGGCTACACCTTC
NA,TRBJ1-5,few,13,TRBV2,CASRAGVLQPQHF,TGTGCCAGCAGGGCAGGGGTTTTACAGCCCCAGCATTTT
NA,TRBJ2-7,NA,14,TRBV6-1,CASSPGLAIYEQYF,TGTGCCAGTAGCCCCGGACTGGCGATCTACGAGCAGTACTTC
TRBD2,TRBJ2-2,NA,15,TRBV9,CASSPAGGNTGELFF,TGTGCCAGCAGCCCAGCGGGGGGGAATACCGGGGAGCTGTTTTTT
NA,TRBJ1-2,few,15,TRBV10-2,CASSDGSPVNYGYTF,TGCGCCAGCAGTGACGGGTCCCCGGTCAACTATGGCTACACCTTC
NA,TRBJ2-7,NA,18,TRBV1,CTSSQGPTSTGSSYEQYF,TGCACCAGCAGCCAAGGGCCCACCTCGACAGGGAGCTCCTACGAGCAGTACTTC
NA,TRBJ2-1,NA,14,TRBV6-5,CASSYSDSNNEQFF,TGTGCCAGCAGTTACTCGGACTCGAACAATGAGCAGTTCTTC
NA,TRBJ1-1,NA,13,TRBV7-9,CASSSTGNTEAFF,TGTGCCAGCAGCTCGACAGGGAACACTGAAGCTTTCTTT
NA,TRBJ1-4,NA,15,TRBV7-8,CASSLTGGSNEKLFF,TGTGCCAGCAGCTTAACGGGGGGTAGTAATGAAAAACTGTTTTTT
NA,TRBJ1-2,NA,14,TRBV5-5,CASSQEWQGYGYTF,TGTGCCAGCAGCCAGGAATGGCAGGGGTATGGCTACACCTTC
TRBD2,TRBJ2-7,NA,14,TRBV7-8,CASSFKRGDYEQYF,TGTGCCAGCAGCTTTAAGCGGGGTGACTACGAGCAGTACTTC
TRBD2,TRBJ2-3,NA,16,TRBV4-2,CASSQDPASGRDTQYF,TGTGCCAGCAGCCAAGATCCGGCTAGCGGGAGGGATACGCAGTATTTT
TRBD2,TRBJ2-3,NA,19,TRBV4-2,CASSQDRGTSGVGTDTQYF,TGTGCCAGCAGCCAAGATAGAGGGACTAGCGGGGTTGGCACAGATACGCAGTATTTT
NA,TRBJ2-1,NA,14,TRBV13,CASSAKTGNNEQFF,TGTGCCAGCAGCGCCAAAACAGGGAACAATGAGCAGTTCTTC
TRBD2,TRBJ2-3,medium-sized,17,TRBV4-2,CASSQDWSGGPTDTQYF,TGTGCCAGCAGCCAAGATTGGTCGGGGGGGCCCACAGATACGCAGTATTTT
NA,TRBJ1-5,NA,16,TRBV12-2,CASRPGHRCRDQPQHF,TGTGCAAGTCGCCCAGGGCACAGATGCAGGGATCAGCCCCAGCATTTT